This entry is about one T cell receptor (beta chain). Every donor, a Caucasian adult, lived in Nashville, Tennessee. The data originate from a study of shared clonotypes between healthy human individuals. CDR1 and CDR2 (germline): SNHLY, FYNNEI. The CDR3 has 18 residues. With V trimmed by 6 bases and J by 0 bases, 9 bases remained unmatched. Authors' methods: ImmunoSEQ output held junction-only sequences without quality scores, so filtering differed. TCRdb's copy holds only in-frame clones and misses some; the assay was immunoSEQ multiplex PCR. The DNA gave D and trimming, while V, J and clone size come from that table. The table shows more than 2,000,000 clones, with approximately 94% occurring only once.

The rearrangement joins TRBV2 to TRBJ2-6; TRBD1 matches 9 bases. This sequence originates from a man between 18 and 35 years old in good health. Sequences were obtained from naive CD4+ T cells sorted from blood. Subset described: CD45RA+ positively selected. The CDR3 DNA is TGTGCCAGCAGCGGTGGACAGGGGATCTCCTCTGGGGCCAACGTCCTGACTTTC. This gives the protein CASSGGQGISSGANVLTF.